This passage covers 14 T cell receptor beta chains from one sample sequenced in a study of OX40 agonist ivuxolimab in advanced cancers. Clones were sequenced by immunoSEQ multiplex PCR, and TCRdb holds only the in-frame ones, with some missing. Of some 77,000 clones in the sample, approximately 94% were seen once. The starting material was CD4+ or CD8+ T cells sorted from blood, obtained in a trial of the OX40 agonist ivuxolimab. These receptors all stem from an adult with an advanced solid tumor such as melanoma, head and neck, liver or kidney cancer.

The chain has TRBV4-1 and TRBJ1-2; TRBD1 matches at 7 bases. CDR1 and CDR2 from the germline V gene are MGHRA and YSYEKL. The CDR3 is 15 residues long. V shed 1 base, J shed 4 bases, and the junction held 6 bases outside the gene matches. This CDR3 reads CASSQGLDRSYGYTF. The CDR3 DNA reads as TGCGCCAGCAGCCAAGGTTTGGACAGGAGCTATGGCTACACCTTC.

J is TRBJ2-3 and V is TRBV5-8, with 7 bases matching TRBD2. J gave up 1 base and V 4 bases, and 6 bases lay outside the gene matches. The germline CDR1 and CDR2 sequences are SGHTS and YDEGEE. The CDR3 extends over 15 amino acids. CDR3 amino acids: CASSPVGRGTDTQYF. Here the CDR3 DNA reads TGTGCCAGCAGCCCCGTGGGGAGGGGCACAGATACGCAGTATTTT.

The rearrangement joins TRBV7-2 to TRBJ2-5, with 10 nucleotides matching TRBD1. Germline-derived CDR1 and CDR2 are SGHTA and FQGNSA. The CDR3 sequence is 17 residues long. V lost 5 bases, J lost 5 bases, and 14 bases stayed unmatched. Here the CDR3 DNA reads TGTGCCAGCAGCCCGAGGCGGTTGGACAGGGGGTTGGAGACCCAGTACTTC. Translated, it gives CASSPRRLDRGLETQYF.

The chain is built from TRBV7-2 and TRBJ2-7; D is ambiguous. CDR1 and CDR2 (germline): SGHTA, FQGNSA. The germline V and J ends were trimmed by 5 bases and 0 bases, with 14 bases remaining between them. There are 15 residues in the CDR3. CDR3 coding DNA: TGTGCCAGCAGCCCCTCTTATCAGCACTCCTACGAGCAGTACTTC. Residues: CASSPSYQHSYEQYF.

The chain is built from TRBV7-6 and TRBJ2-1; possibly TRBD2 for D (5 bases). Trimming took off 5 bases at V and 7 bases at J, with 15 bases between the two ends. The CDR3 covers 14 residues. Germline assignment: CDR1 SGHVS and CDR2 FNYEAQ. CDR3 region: CASSPLGGLNEQFF. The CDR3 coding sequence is TGTGCCAGCAGCCCGCTCGGAGGTTTAAATGAGCAGTTCTTC.

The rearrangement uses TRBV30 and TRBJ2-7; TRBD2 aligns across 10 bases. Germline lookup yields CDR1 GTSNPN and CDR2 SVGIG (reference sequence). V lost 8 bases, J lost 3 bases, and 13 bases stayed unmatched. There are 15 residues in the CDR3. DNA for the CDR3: TGTGCCGGAACCGAGGGAGCGGGAGGGCTCTACGAGCAGTACTTC. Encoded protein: CAGTEGAGGLYEQYF.

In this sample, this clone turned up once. In DNA, the CDR3 is TGCGCCAGCAGCTCTCAAAGGGGGCTAGGGTATGGCTACACCTTC. Amino acids: CASSSQRGLGYGYTF. The rearrangement joins TRBV4-3 to TRBJ1-2; 7 positions match TRBD1. Germline V gene data show CDR1 as LGHNA and CDR2 as YSLEER. The CDR3 sequence is 15 residues long. The junction had 11 bases not matched to a gene; V was cut back by 5 bases and J by 5 bases.

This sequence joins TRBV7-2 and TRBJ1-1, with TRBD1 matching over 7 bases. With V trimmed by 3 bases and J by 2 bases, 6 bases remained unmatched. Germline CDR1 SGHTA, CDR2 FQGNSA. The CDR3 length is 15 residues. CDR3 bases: TGTGCCAGCAGCTTGAGAACAGGGGTTAACACTGAAGCTTTCTTT. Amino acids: CASSLRTGVNTEAFF.

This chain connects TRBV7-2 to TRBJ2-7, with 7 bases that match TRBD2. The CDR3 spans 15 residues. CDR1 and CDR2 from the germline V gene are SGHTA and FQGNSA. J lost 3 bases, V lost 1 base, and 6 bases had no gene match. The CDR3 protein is CASSLGLAALYEQYF. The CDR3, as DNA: TGTGCCAGCAGCTTAGGGCTAGCGGCACTCTACGAGCAGTACTTC.

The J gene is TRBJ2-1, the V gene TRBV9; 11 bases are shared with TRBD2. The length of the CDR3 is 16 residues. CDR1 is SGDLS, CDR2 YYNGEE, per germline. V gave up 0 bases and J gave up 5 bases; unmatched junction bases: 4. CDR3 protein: CASSVVGTSGNNEQFF. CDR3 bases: TGTGCCAGCAGCGTAGTAGGGACTAGCGGAAACAATGAGCAGTTCTTC.

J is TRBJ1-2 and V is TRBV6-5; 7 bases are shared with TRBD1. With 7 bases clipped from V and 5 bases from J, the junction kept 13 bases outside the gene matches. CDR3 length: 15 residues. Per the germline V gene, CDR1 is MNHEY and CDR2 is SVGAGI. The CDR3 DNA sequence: TGTGCCAGCACTCCACGCGTCAGGGGGGCATATGGCTACACCTTC. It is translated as CASTPRVRGAYGYTF.

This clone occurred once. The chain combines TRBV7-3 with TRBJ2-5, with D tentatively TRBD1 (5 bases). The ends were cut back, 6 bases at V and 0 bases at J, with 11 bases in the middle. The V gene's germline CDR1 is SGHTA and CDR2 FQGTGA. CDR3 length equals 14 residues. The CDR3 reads CASSRTGHQETQYF. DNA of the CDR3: TGTGCCAGCAGTCGAACAGGTCACCAAGAGACCCAGTACTTC.

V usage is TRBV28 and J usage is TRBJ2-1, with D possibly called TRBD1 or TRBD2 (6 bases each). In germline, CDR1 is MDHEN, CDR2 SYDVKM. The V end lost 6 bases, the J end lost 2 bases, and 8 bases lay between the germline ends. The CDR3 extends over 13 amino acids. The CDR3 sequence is CASREGAYNEQFF. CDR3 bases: TGTGCCAGCAGGGAGGGGGCCTACAATGAGCAGTTCTTC.

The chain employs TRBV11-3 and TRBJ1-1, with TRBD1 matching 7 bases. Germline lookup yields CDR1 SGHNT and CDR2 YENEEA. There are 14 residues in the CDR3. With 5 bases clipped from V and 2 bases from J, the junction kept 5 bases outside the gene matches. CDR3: CASSPRDSNTEAFF. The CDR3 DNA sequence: TGTGCCAGCAGCCCACGGGACAGTAACACTGAAGCTTTCTTT.